The rows below give T cell receptor beta chains drawn from one sample of a study of a mutant IDH1 vaccine in newly diagnosed glioma. Profiled with immunoSEQ multiplex PCR; TCRdb holds only in-frame clones, not every one. The sample yields around 100,000 clones, over 75% seen once. The specimen was PBMCs, collected from a glioma patient treated with radiotherapy, temozolomide or both. Receptor source: a man aged 40-49 years with glioma. Some clones in this sample may be carry-over from other donors' samples. Both conserved end residues are part of each CDR3. The order of the fields is V gene, D gene, J gene, clone size, CDR3 protein, CDR3 DNA. D genes are given only for firm matches. Clone size is given for some rows only: seen once, a few or many times, or a class if the clone is expanded.

TRBV6-5	.	TRBJ1-3	.	CASSPEYRAVTIYF	TGTGCCAGCAGTCCCGAATACAGGGCCGTAACCATATATTTT
TRBV19	TRBD1	TRBJ1-5	once	CASSGTVSNQPQHF	TGTGCCAGTAGCGGGACAGTTAGCAATCAGCCCCAGCATTTT
TRBV27	.	TRBJ1-1	few	CASSYRGNTEAFF	TGTGCCAGCAGTTATAGGGGGAACACTGAAGCTTTCTTT
TRBV5-1	.	TRBJ1-1	.	CASRVLTTGTSEAFF	TGCGCCAGCAGAGTCCTTACCACCGGGACAAGCGAAGCTTTCTTT
TRBV7-9	TRBD1	TRBJ2-7	.	CASSPGQGWEQYF	TGTGCCAGCAGCCCCGGACAGGGTTGGGAGCAGTACTTC
TRBV29-1	.	TRBJ1-5	.	CSVKTFPGDQPQHF	TGCAGCGTTAAGACCTTTCCTGGCGATCAGCCCCAGCATTTT
TRBV2	TRBD2	TRBJ2-5	.	CASRGRAGGPGETQYF	TGTGCCAGCAGGGGGAGGGCGGGTGGACCGGGAGAGACCCAGTACTTC
TRBV30	TRBD1	TRBJ1-2	.	CAWSLHQGAVGYTF	TGTGCCTGGAGCTTACATCAGGGGGCCGTCGGCTACACCTTC
TRBV4-2	TRBD1	TRBJ2-5	.	CASSQTGQYQETQYF	TGTGCCAGCAGCCAGACGGGACAGTATCAAGAGACCCAGTACTTC
TRBV5-6	.	TRBJ2-3	.	CASSLESSTDTQYF	TGTGCCAGCAGCTTGGAATCGAGCACAGATACGCAGTATTTT
TRBV4-1	TRBD1	TRBJ1-5	.	CASSQGQANQPQHF	TGCGCCAGCAGCCAGGGACAGGCAAATCAGCCCCAGCATTTT
TRBV7-2	.	TRBJ1-3	once	CASSLGTGNTIYF	TGTGCCAGCAGCTTAGGTACAGGGAACACCATATATTTT
TRBV6-5	.	TRBJ1-4	.	CASRAGGVEKLFF	TGTGCCAGCAGGGCCGGAGGGGTAGAAAAACTGTTTTTT
TRBV10-3	.	TRBJ2-7	.	CAISEKSLYEQYF	TGTGCCATCAGTGAGAAATCTCTATACGAGCAGTACTTC
TRBV28	.	TRBJ2-7	.	CASSTGGGSYEQYF	TGTGCCAGCAGTACCGGGGGAGGCTCCTACGAGCAGTACTTC
TRBV5-4	TRBD1	TRBJ2-5	.	CASSQQGIEETQYF	TGTGCCAGCAGCCAACAGGGGATAGAGGAGACCCAGTACTTC
TRBV19	.	TRBJ2-7	.	CASSISLGAYEQYF	TGTGCCAGTAGTATAAGCCTGGGGGCCTACGAGCAGTACTTC
TRBV7-9	.	TRBJ2-5	.	CASSLGGSDQETQYF	TGTGCCAGCAGCTTAGGAGGTTCCGACCAAGAGACCCAGTACTTC
TRBV5-1	.	TRBJ2-2	.	CASRESRELFF	TGCGCCAGCCGAGAATCCAGGGAGCTGTTTTTT
TRBV10-3	TRBD1	TRBJ1-1	.	CASRRTQGAPEAFF	TGTGCCAGTAGACGTACACAGGGGGCCCCTGAAGCTTTCTTT
TRBV19	TRBD1	TRBJ2-7	once	CASSSGTGSSYEQYF	TGTGCCAGTAGTAGTGGGACAGGGAGCTCCTACGAGCAGTACTTC
TRBV25-1	.	TRBJ2-5	few	CASSEFGRQETQYF	TGTGCCAGCAGTGAATTCGGCAGACAAGAGACCCAGTACTTC
TRBV6-5	.	TRBJ1-1	.	CASSYEGDTEAFF	TGTGCCAGCAGTTATGAAGGGGACACTGAAGCTTTCTTT
TRBV5-6	TRBD1	TRBJ1-2	few	CASSTGQGWGYGYTF	TGTGCCAGCAGCACCGGACAGGGTTGGGGCTATGGCTACACCTTC
TRBV5-4	.	TRBJ1-4	.	CASSQDSPRAGEKLFF	TGTGCCAGCAGCCAGGACTCTCCCAGGGCAGGGGAAAAACTGTTTTTT
TRBV5-4	.	TRBJ1-2	.	CASSPAGSSDGYTF	TGTGCCAGCAGCCCCGCCGGGTCTTCAGATGGCTACACCTTC
TRBV6-6	.	TRBJ1-2	.	CASSPSMIGGYGYTF	TGTGCCAGCAGTCCAAGCATGATCGGGGGCTATGGCTACACCTTC
TRBV30	.	TRBJ1-4	.	CAWSRQTNEKLFF	TGTGCCTGGAGTCGTCAGACTAATGAAAAACTGTTTTTT
TRBV2	.	TRBJ1-6	.	CASSENSGRSPLHF	TGTGCCAGCAGCGAGAATTCGGGACGATCACCCCTCCACTTT
TRBV4-1	TRBD1	TRBJ2-7	.	CASSQGFGTGAAYEQYF	TGCGCCAGCAGCCAAGGCTTCGGGACAGGGGCCGCCTACGAGCAGTACTTC
TRBV5-1	.	TRBJ2-7	.	CASSAWSARDRDVLYEQYF	TGCGCCAGCAGCGCTTGGTCGGCGAGGGACCGGGACGTGTTGTACGAGCAGTACTTC
TRBV5-8	.	TRBJ2-6	.	CASSRVVGANVLTF	TGTGCCAGCAGCCGGGTGGTTGGGGCCAACGTCCTGACTTTC